The 13 T cell receptor beta chains in this list originate from one sample, sequenced in a study of T cells in Graves' hyperthyroidism and ophthalmopathy. Amplified regions were TCR beta CDR3 sequences from RNA transcripts. First-round RT-PCR with HTBI primers amplified the TCR CDR3 region. TCRdb independently ran MiXCR on the multiplex PCR reads; one entry per CDR3 protein. Of about 210,000 distinct CDR3 sequences listed, more than 15% were seen once; the top ten hold around 50%. Sequencing input: blood. All receptors derive from a man in his fifties or sixties with Graves' hyperthyroidism.

Regarding this clonotype: A read error may explain this, as a much larger clone is one base away. The chain is built from TRBV19 and TRBJ2-4; D gene uncertain. The CDR3 extends over 14 amino acids. Germline values: CDR1 LNHDA, CDR2 SQIVND (reference sequence). The CDR3 sequence: CASSMNVAKNIQCF. The DNA of the CDR3 is TGTGCCAGTAGTATGAACGTAGCCAAAAACATTCAGTGCTTC.

This clonotype was detected many times. The V call is TRBV30, the J call TRBJ2-7; D unclear. V was clipped by 0 bases and J by 7 bases, with 10 bases between them. The V gene's germline CDR1 is GTSNPN and CDR2 SVGIG (reference sequence). The CDR3 spans 12 residues. The CDR3 region is CAWSVKNWEQYF. CDR3 bases: TGTGCCTGGAGTGTCAAGAATTGGGAGCAGTACTTC.

This clonotype was counted many times. V usage is TRBV6-2 or TRBV6-3 and J usage is TRBJ1-1; weak D call: TRBD1 (5 bases). This CDR3 spans 12 amino acids. The germline CDR1 and CDR2 sequences are MNHEY and SVGEGT. The V gene lost 2 bases and the J gene lost 7 bases, with 8 bases spanning the gap. CDR3 sequence reads: CASSYPTVEAFF. The CDR3 DNA reads as TGTGCCAGCAGTTACCCGACAGTTGAAGCTTTCTTT.

The sample holds many counts of this clonotype. V usage is TRBV2 and J usage is TRBJ1-6; possible D gene TRBD1, 5 bases. V lost 6 bases and J lost 6, with 9 bases in between. This CDR3 has 13 amino acids. Germline loops: CDR1 SNHLY, CDR2 FYNNEI. This chain's CDR3 is CASSPGRNSPLHF. CDR3 in DNA: TGTGCCAGCAGCCCAGGGCGTAATTCACCCCTCCACTTT.

This chain links TRBV4-1 with TRBJ1-1, with 7 bases that match TRBD1. The trim removed 7 bases at V and 3 bases at J, leaving 11 bases unmatched. This CDR3 region has 15 residues. Germline CDR1 is MGHRA and CDR2 is YSYEKL. The CDR3 sequence is CASTLNRGRYTEAFF. CDR3 sequence (DNA): TGCGCCAGCACCCTGAACAGGGGTCGGTACACTGAAGCTTTCTTT.

V gene TRBV29-1 combines with J gene TRBJ2-7; 9 bases are shared with TRBD2. V lost 5 bases, J lost 6 bases, and 14 bases stayed unmatched. There are 15 residues in the CDR3. Germline assignment: CDR1 SQVTM and CDR2 ANQGSEA. The CDR3 region has the DNA TGCAGCGTTCGAACGCTGAGCGGGAGGCTTGGCGAGCAGTACTTC. This encodes CSVRTLSGRLGEQYF.

This clonotype showed up many times. The chain is built from TRBV20-1 and TRBJ2-7; no clear D gene. Trimming stripped 1 base from V and 6 bases from J, with 16 bases between. This CDR3 comprises 14 residues. Germline-derived CDR1 and CDR2 are DFQATT and SNEGSKA (reference sequence). The CDR3 nucleotides read TGCAGTGCTAGAGTACGCACATCCCTCTTCGAGCAGTACTTC. Translating gives CSARVRTSLFEQYF.

This clonotype was detected ten times or more. This sequence joins TRBV14 and TRBJ1-3; D is uncertain. This CDR3 is 12 amino acids long. V was clipped by 2 bases and J by 6 bases, with 5 bases between them. The germline V gene has CDR1 SGHDN and CDR2 FVKESK. The CDR3: CASSQTENTIYF. DNA of the CDR3: TGTGCCAGCAGCCAAACAGAAAACACCATATATTTT.

The rearrangement joins TRBV9 to TRBJ2-3; maybe TRBD2 (6 bases). V was trimmed by 0 bases and J by 6 bases, leaving 14 bases between them. CDR1 SGDLS and CDR2 YYNGEE come from the germline V gene. The CDR3 length is 15 residues. The CDR3 DNA sequence: TGTGCCAGCAGCGTAGTCGGGAGCCAAGGGGATACGCAGTATTTT. This codes for CASSVVGSQGDTQYF.

The CDR3 is CASSLPAQGGSQETQYF. In DNA, the CDR3 is TGTGCCAGCAGTTTACCCGCCCAGGGCGGAAGCCAAGAGACCCAGTACTTC. The rearrangement joins TRBV28 to TRBJ2-5, with D possibly matching TRBD1 (5 bases). The ends were cut back, 2 bases at V and 1 base at J, with 17 bases in the middle. Germline CDR1 is MDHEN and CDR2 is SYDVKM. CDR3 size: 17 residues. The full variable domain, in which reference TRBV28 and TRBJ2-5 provide the parts outside the CDR3, is DVKVTQSSRYLVKRTGEKVFLECVQDMDHENMFWYRQDPGLGLRLIYFSYDVKMKEKGDIPEGYSVSREKKERFSLILESASTNQTSMYLCASSLPAQGGSQETQYFGPGTRLLVL.

This clonotype showed up many times. The chain carries TRBV6-2 or TRBV6-3 and TRBJ2-7; 7 bases are shared with TRBD1. Looked up from germline, CDR1 is MNHEY and CDR2 is SVGEGT. The CDR3 totals 15 residues. The V segment lost 0 bases and the J segment 5 bases; nucleotides outside the gene matches: 7. The CDR3 DNA is TGTGCCAGCAGTTACTCGGCCCAGGGGGAAGACGAGCAGTACTTC. Translated: CASSYSAQGEDEQYF.

In this sample, this clonotype turned up many times. The V call is TRBV29-1, the J call TRBJ1-1; TRBD1 matches at 7 bases. Germline loops: CDR1 SQVTM, CDR2 ANQGSEA. Germline trimming cut 5 bases from V and 4 bases from J; bases unmatched to any gene: 7. CDR3 length equals 13 residues. CDR3 protein: CSVITGEGTEAFF. Written as DNA, the CDR3 is TGCAGCGTTATTACAGGGGAGGGCACTGAAGCTTTCTTT. Filled out from reference TRBV29-1 and TRBJ1-1, the complete variable domain reads SAVISQKPSRDICQRGTSLTIQCQVDSQVTMMFWYRQQPGQSLTLIATANQGSEATYESGFVIDKFPISRPNLTFSTLTVSNMSPEDSSIYLCSVITGEGTEAFFGQGTRLTVV.

There are a few counts of this clonotype. A read error may be the cause here, since a much bigger clone is one base away. Because the CDR3 is missing its conserved closing phenylalanine or tryptophan, this is likely a read error. The J gene is TRBJ1-1, the V gene TRBV2; TRBD1 matches at 8 bases. This CDR3 contains 14 residues. Germline V gene data show CDR1 as SNHLY and CDR2 as FYNNEI. With 7 bases clipped from V and 1 base from J, the junction kept 5 bases outside the gene matches. CDR3 coding DNA: TGTGCCAGCAAGGACAGGGCGAAGAACACTGAAGCTTTCCTT. Translating it yields CASKDRAKNTEAFL.